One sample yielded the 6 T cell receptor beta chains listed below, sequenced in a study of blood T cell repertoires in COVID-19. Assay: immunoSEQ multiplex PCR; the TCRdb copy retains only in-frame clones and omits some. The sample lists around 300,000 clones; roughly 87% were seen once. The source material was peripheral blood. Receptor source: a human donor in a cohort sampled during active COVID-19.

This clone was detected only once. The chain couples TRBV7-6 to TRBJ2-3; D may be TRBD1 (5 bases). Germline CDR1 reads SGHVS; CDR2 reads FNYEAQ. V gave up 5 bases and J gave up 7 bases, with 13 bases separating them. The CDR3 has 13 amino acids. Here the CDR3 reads CASSPSAGHTQYF. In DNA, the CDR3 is TGTGCCAGCAGCCCGAGTGCAGGGCATACGCAGTATTTT.

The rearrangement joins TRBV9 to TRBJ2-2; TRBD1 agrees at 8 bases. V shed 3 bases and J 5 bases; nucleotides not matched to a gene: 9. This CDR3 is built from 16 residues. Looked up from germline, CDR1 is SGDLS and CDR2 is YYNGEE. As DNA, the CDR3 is TGTGCCAGCAGCGCTGCCGGGACAGGATTTACCGGGGAGCTGTTTTTT. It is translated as CASSAAGTGFTGELFF. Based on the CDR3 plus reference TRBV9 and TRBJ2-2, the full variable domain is DSGVTQTPKHLITATGQRVTLRCSPRSGDLSVYWYQQSLDQGLQFLIQYYNGEERAKGNILERFSAQQFPDLHSELNLSSLELGDSALYFCASSAAGTGFTGELFFGEGSRLTVL.

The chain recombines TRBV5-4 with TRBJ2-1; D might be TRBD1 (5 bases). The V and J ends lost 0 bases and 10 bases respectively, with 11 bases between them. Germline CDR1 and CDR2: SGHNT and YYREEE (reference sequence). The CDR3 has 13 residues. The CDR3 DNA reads TGTGCCAGCAGCTTGGGGGGCCCTATCGAGCAGTTCTTC. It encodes CASSLGGPIEQFF.

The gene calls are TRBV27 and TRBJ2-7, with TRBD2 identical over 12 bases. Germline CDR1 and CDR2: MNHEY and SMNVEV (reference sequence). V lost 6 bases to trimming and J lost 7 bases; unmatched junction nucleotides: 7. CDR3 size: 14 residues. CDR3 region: CASRGTSGFVEQYF. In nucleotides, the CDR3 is TGTGCCAGCAGGGGGACTAGCGGGTTTGTGGAGCAGTACTTC.

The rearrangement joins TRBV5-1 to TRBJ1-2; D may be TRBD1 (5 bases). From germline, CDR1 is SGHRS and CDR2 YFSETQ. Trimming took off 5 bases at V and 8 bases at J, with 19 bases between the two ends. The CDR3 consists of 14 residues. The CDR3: CASRIGQGNRGYTF. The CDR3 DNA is TGCGCCAGCAGAATTGGCCAGGGCAATAGGGGCTACACCTTC.

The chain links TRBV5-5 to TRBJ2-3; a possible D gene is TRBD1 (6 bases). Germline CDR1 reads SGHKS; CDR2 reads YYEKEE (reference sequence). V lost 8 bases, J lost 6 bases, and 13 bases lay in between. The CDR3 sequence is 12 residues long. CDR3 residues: CASSITGDTQYF. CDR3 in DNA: TGTGCCAGTTCAATCACAGGGGATACGCAGTATTTT.